These 16 T cell receptor beta chains were sequenced from one sample in a study of monozygotic twins with inflammatory bowel disease. TCRdb reanalyzed the 5' RACE reads, giving one entry per CDR3 protein sequence and no DNA. Here the sample table reports 200,000 to 250,000 distinct CDR3 sequences. The sequencing sample was made of blood. The receptors originated from a human donor with ulcerative colitis or Crohn's disease, or a healthy co-twin of an affected twin (not recorded which).

This chain links TRBV5-1 with TRBJ1-1. Germline CDR1 is SGHRS and CDR2 is YFSETQ. This CDR3 has 14 amino acids. The chain's CDR3 is CASSPQGSYTEAFF.

The chain couples TRBV5-1 to TRBJ2-1; absent DNA, TCRdb's TRBD2 call cannot be checked. Germline V gene data show CDR1 as SGHRS and CDR2 as YFSETQ. The CDR3 has 16 residues. Here the CDR3 reads CASSNLLAGGYNEQFF.

This rearrangement joins TRBV20-1 to TRBJ2-5; absent DNA, TCRdb's TRBD2 call cannot be checked. The germline gives CDR1 DFQATT, CDR2 SNEGSKA (reference sequence). This CDR3 region has 16 residues. CDR3 protein: CSARDQARRYQETQYF.

The rearrangement uses TRBV29-1 and TRBJ2-5; TCRdb proposes TRBD1, but this gene call is untestable without DNA. The CDR3 totals 12 residues. Germline loops: CDR1 SQVTM, CDR2 ANQGSEA. CDR3: CSVGGTEETQYF.

The V call is TRBV3-1, the J call TRBJ2-7; TCRdb reports TRBD1, a call that lacks DNA to check it against. Germline V gives CDR1 LGHDT, CDR2 YNNKEL (reference sequence). There are 14 residues in the CDR3. This CDR3 is CASSRQGVYYEQYF.

The chain combines TRBV5-1 with TRBJ2-1; there is no DNA to check the TCRdb D call of TRBD2. Per germline, CDR1 SGHRS and CDR2 YFSETQ. The length of the CDR3 is 15 residues. The CDR3 is CASSSGTSGGHEQFF. The full variable domain, its missing parts supplied by reference TRBV5-1 and TRBJ2-1, is KAGVTQTPRYLIKTRGQQVTLSCSPISGHRSVSWYQQTPGQGLQFLFEYFSETQRNKGNFPGRFSGRQFSNSRSEMNVSTLELGDSALYLCASSSGTSGGHEQFFGPGTRLTVL.

The chain has TRBV5-1 and TRBJ1-1; the D call from TCRdb, TRBD1, cannot be confirmed without DNA. The CDR3 consists of 13 residues. Germline CDR1 is SGHRS and CDR2 is YFSETQ. The CDR3: CASSLTGDTEAFF.

The chain carries TRBV9 and TRBJ1-4; the D call from TCRdb, TRBD1, cannot be confirmed without DNA. Germline V gene lookup returns CDR1 SGDLS and CDR2 YYNGEE. This CDR3 has 15 residues. The CDR3 region is CASSVGGAAYEKLFF.

The gene calls are TRBV7-3 and TRBJ2-3; TCRdb selects TRBD1, and the lack of DNA leaves this call unchecked. The CDR3 totals 15 residues. Germline V gene lookup returns CDR1 SGHTA and CDR2 FQGTGA. CDR3 residues: CASSLTGTRTDTQYF. Looking up the rest from reference TRBV7-3 and TRBJ2-3 gives the full variable domain: GAGVSQTPSNKVTEKGKYVELRCDPISGHTALYWYRQSLGQGPEFLIYFQGTGAADDSGLPNDRFFAVRPEGSVSTLKIQRTERGDSAVYLCASSLTGTRTDTQYFGPGTRLTVL.

The chain combines TRBV12-3 or TRBV12-4 with TRBJ2-2; without DNA, the TCRdb call of TRBD2 cannot be checked. The CDR3 extends over 18 amino acids. CDR3 amino acids: CASRRLAGGPNYTGELFF.

The gene calls are TRBV5-4 and TRBJ2-4; there is no DNA to check the TCRdb D call of TRBD1. The CDR3 spans 13 residues. Germline CDR1 and CDR2: SGHNT and YYREEE (reference sequence). This CDR3 reads CASSRDRQNIQYF. The variable domain in full, with the rest retrieved from reference TRBV5-4 and TRBJ2-4, is ETGVTQSPTHLIKTRGQQVTLRCSSQSGHNTVSWYQQALGQGPQFIFQYYREEENGRGNFPPRFSGLQFPNYSSELNVNALELDDSALYLCASSRDRQNIQYFGAGTRLSVL.

This chain connects TRBV7-8 to TRBJ1-5. Looked up from germline, CDR1 is SGHVS and CDR2 is FQNEAQ. This CDR3 is built from 16 residues. The CDR3 sequence is CASSLWQINSNQPQHF.

This chain's CDR3 is CASSLDTGAYEQYF. The J gene is TRBJ2-7, the V gene TRBV5-1; without DNA, the TCRdb call of TRBD1 cannot be checked. This CDR3 comprises 14 residues. CDR1 is SGHRS, CDR2 YFSETQ, per germline.

The chain employs TRBV5-1 and TRBJ2-5; TCRdb's D gene call, TRBD1, goes unchecked for lack of DNA. Germline CDR1 is SGHRS and CDR2 is YFSETQ. The CDR3 extends over 17 amino acids. The CDR3 region is CASSLGGSGTTRETQYF.

The V gene is TRBV5-1, the J gene TRBJ2-1. CDR1 and CDR2 (germline): SGHRS, YFSETQ. This CDR3 has 16 residues. CDR3 loop: CASSLPEGSSYNEQFF.

The chain employs TRBV5-1 and TRBJ2-1; TCRdb's assignment of TRBD1 cannot be checked, as there is no DNA. The CDR3 covers 15 residues. Germline V gene sequence: CDR1 SGHRS, CDR2 YFSETQ. The CDR3 reads CASSLAVAGKDEQFF.